This entry lists 23 T cell receptor beta chains sequenced from one sample in a study of CD8 T cells in Susac syndrome (dated by TCRdb to between 2019 and 2020). Libraries were constructed by the immunoSEQ multiplex PCR assay. RNA was extracted using the RNeasy kit, and about 0.5 to 1 ug of the RNA was reverse transcribed with random hexamers. TCRdb reran the public reads through fastp at Q25 and MiXCR, keeping productive beta chains. Rows merge per CDR3 protein into single entries with the most common DNA and genes. This sample comprises approximately 190,000 distinct CDR3 sequences, under 95% of them detected only once. The ten largest clones take up 0.1% of the sample. Material for sequencing was CD4+ T cells from PBMCs. All receptors come from a human donor in good health.

The rearrangement uses TRBV12-3 or TRBV12-4 and TRBJ1-2; D perhaps matches TRBD1 (5 bases). CDR3 length: 11 amino acids. Trimming stripped 11 bases from V and 7 bases from J, with 14 bases between. The CDR3 sequence is CAQRGVGGYTF. The CDR3 coding sequence is TGTGCCCAGCGGGGGGTAGGTGGCTACACCTTC.

The rearrangement links TRBV5-1 to TRBJ1-5, with 7 bases lining up with TRBD1. Germline CDR1 SGHRS, CDR2 YFSETQ. The CDR3 consists of 17 residues. The V segment lost 3 bases and the J segment 0 bases; nucleotides outside the gene matches: 9. This chain's CDR3 is CASSSVPGQHSNQPQHF. CDR3 in DNA: TGCGCCAGCAGCTCCGTCCCGGGACAGCATAGCAATCAGCCCCAGCATTTT.

The chain carries TRBV5-1 and TRBJ2-2; a weak D match, TRBD1 (6 bases). The CDR3 is 15 residues long. Germline V CDR1 and CDR2: SGHRS, YFSETQ. V lost 2 bases to trimming and J lost 3 bases, with 11 bases between them. The chain's CDR3 is CASSFQGLHTGELFF. The CDR3 DNA is TGCGCCAGCAGCTTCCAGGGGCTGCACACCGGGGAGCTGTTTTTT.

The chain uses TRBV28 and TRBJ2-5; 9 nucleotides agree with TRBD1. The CDR3 contains 16 residues. The V gene end was trimmed by 6 bases and the J gene end by 3 bases; junction bases not matched to a gene: 11. The germline CDR1 and CDR2 sequences are MDHEN and SYDVKM. CDR3 in DNA: TGTGCCAGCAGCGAACCGGGACAGGGAATAGAAGAGACCCAGTACTTC. This translates into CASSEPGQGIEETQYF.

The chain couples TRBV9 to TRBJ1-5; TRBD1 might be the D (6 bases). This CDR3 contains 14 residues. Germline loops: CDR1 SGDLS, CDR2 YYNGEE. The V end was cut by 0 bases, the J end by 6 bases, with 10 bases between. This chain's CDR3 is CASSVGQVLQPQHF. The CDR3 nucleotides read TGTGCCAGCAGCGTAGGACAGGTCCTTCAGCCCCAGCATTTT.

The chain has TRBV6-1 and TRBJ1-5; TRBD1 matches at 8 bases. V was pared by 4 bases and J by 7 bases, with 3 bases of the junction left unmatched. This CDR3 region has 13 residues. In germline, CDR1 is MNHNS, CDR2 SASEGT. CDR3 in DNA: TGTGCCAGCAGTGGACAGGGGAGGCAGCCCCAGCATTTT. Its protein is CASSGQGRQPQHF.

This clonotype was counted a single time. A read error may produce the germline difference seen at one junction end. This CDR3 is CASSLGTVETQYF. CDR3 DNA: TGTGCTAGCAGCTTAGGGACTGTAGAGACCCAGTACTTC. The rearrangement joins TRBV7-7 to TRBJ2-5; D might be TRBD2 (6 bases). This CDR3 region has 13 residues. Germline CDR1 and CDR2: SSHAT and FNYEAQ (reference sequence). Looking up the rest from reference TRBV7-7 and TRBJ2-5 gives the full variable domain: GAGVSQSPRYKVTKRGQDVTLRCDPISSHATLYWYQQALGQGPEFLTYFNYEAQPDKSGLPSDRFSAERPEGSISTLTIQRTEQRDSAMYRCASSLGTVETQYFGPGTRLLVL.

The chain uses TRBV6-1 and TRBJ2-2; D not certain. V was shortened by 5 bases and J by 4 bases, with 14 bases between the two germline ends. CDR3 size: 15 residues. Germline values: CDR1 MNHNS, CDR2 SASEGT. Here the CDR3 DNA reads TGTGCCAGCAGTCCAATCTCCTCGTCCACCGGGGAGCTGTTTTTT. Its protein product is CASSPISSSTGELFF.

J is TRBJ2-7 and V is TRBV28; D uncertain. Trimming took 3 bases from V and 4 from J, leaving 10 bases between them. Germline assignment: CDR1 MDHEN and CDR2 SYDVKM. This CDR3 contains 13 residues. This CDR3 reads CASSLAALYEQYF. The CDR3 bases are TGTGCCAGCAGTTTGGCGGCCCTATACGAGCAGTACTTC.

V gene TRBV9 combines with J gene TRBJ1-3; D is ambiguous. The CDR3 is 17 residues long. Looked up from germline, CDR1 is SGDLS and CDR2 is YYNGEE. The V end was cut by 0 bases, the J end by 0 bases, with 13 bases between. The CDR3 loop is CASSVEFRAYSGNTIYF. The CDR3 DNA reads as TGTGCCAGCAGCGTAGAATTTCGGGCCTACTCTGGAAACACCATATATTTT.

Only one count was recorded for this clonotype. The V gene is TRBV6-5, the J gene TRBJ1-2; D gene unclear. The V end was cut by 2 bases, the J end by 4 bases, with 11 bases between. CDR1 is MNHEY, CDR2 SVGAGI, per germline. This CDR3 region has 14 residues. The chain's CDR3 is CASSYDGFSYGYTF. The DNA of the CDR3 is TGTGCCAGCAGTTACGATGGATTTAGCTATGGCTACACCTTC.

V gene TRBV28 combines with J gene TRBJ1-2; 7 nucleotides line up with TRBD1. The V segment lost 6 bases and the J segment 1 base; nucleotides outside the gene matches: 5. Germline CDR1 MDHEN, CDR2 SYDVKM. The CDR3 spans 14 residues. In nucleotides, the CDR3 is TGTGCCAGCAGACTGGGACAGATTAACTATGGCTACACCTTC. Its translation is CASRLGQINYGYTF.

V gene TRBV28 combines with J gene TRBJ1-6; D possibly corresponds to TRBD1 (6 bases). Germline V lookup: CDR1 MDHEN, CDR2 SYDVKM. Deletions cut 4 bases from V and 10 bases from J, with 14 bases between. CDR3 length: 14 amino acids. This chain's CDR3 is CASSWDTSRSPLHF. The CDR3 DNA is TGTGCCAGCAGTTGGGACACATCACGATCACCCCTCCACTTT.

The chain joins TRBV3-1 to TRBJ2-7; tentative D call: TRBD1 (5 bases). This CDR3 has 16 amino acids. The germline V and J ends were trimmed by 1 base and 3 bases, with 16 bases remaining between them. Germline V gene data show CDR1 as LGHDT and CDR2 as YNNKEL (reference sequence). The CDR3, as DNA: TGTGCCAGCAGCCAAGCGGCGACAGTGTCAAACTACGAGCAGTACTTC. This codes for CASSQAATVSNYEQYF.

The rearrangement uses TRBV3-1 and TRBJ1-6; D is unresolved. The CDR3 covers 12 residues. Germline CDR1 LGHDT, CDR2 YNNKEL (reference sequence). Trimming took off 4 bases at V and 5 bases at J, with 3 bases between the two ends. CDR3 sequence reads: CASSLHNSPLHF. Here the CDR3 DNA reads TGTGCCAGCAGCCTCCATAATTCACCCCTCCACTTT.

The V gene is TRBV5-6, the J gene TRBJ2-7; a weak D match, TRBD1 (6 bases). This CDR3 comprises 15 residues. With 1 base removed from V and 5 bases from J, the gap between germline ends came to 16 bases. CDR1 is SGHDT, CDR2 YYEEEE, per germline. This chain's CDR3 is CASSLRAGVTDEQYF. The CDR3 DNA sequence: TGTGCCAGCAGCTTGAGGGCAGGGGTGACGGACGAGCAGTACTTC. Full variable domain (rest looked up from reference TRBV5-6 and TRBJ2-7): DAGVTQSPTHLIKTRGQQVTLRCSPKSGHDTVSWYQQALGQGPQFIFQYYEEEERQRGNFPDRFSGHQFPNYSSELNVNALLLGDSALYLCASSLRAGVTDEQYFGPGTRLTVT.

V gene TRBV15 combines with J gene TRBJ1-3, with 7 bases aligning to TRBD1. The CDR3 loop spans 14 amino acids. J gave up 2 bases and V 2 bases, and 0 bases lay outside the gene matches. Germline V CDR1 and CDR2: LNHNV, YYDKDF (reference sequence). The CDR3: CATSRQGAGNTIYF. The CDR3 DNA reads as TGTGCCACCAGCAGACAGGGGGCTGGAAACACCATATATTTT.

The V call is TRBV19, the J call TRBJ1-5; 9 bases are a match to TRBD1. V dropped 5 bases and J dropped 4; count of bases not matched to a gene: 12. Germline CDR1 reads LNHDA; CDR2 reads SQIVND (reference sequence). This CDR3 contains 17 residues. CDR3 residues: CASSWRASGTGNQPQHF. The CDR3 DNA reads TGTGCCAGTAGTTGGCGAGCCTCCGGGACAGGGAATCAGCCCCAGCATTTT. The complete variable domain, with remaining parts taken from reference TRBV19 and TRBJ1-5, reads DGGITQSPKYLFRKEGQNVTLSCEQNLNHDAMYWYRQDPGQGLRLIYYSQIVNDFQKGDIAEGYSVSREKKESFPLTVTSAQKNPTAFYLCASSWRASGTGNQPQHFGDGTRLSIL.

This clonotype was found many times. V and J are TRBV12-3 or TRBV12-4 and TRBJ2-3, with D perhaps TRBD2 (6 bases). V was pared by 3 bases and J by 3 bases, with 7 bases between. This CDR3 has 13 amino acids. The CDR3 region is CASSLAGTDTQYF. DNA of the CDR3: TGTGCCAGCAGTTTGGCGGGGACAGATACGCAGTATTTT.

V is TRBV20-1 and J is TRBJ1-5; D uncertain. Germline CDR1 DFQATT, CDR2 SNEGSKA (reference sequence). Trimming removed 1 base at V and 1 base at J, with 8 bases between. This CDR3 has 14 residues. CDR3 nucleotides: TGCAGTGCTAGAGCCCGGTTCAGCAATCAGCCCCAGCATTTT. Translated, it gives CSARARFSNQPQHF.

The rearrangement links TRBV30 to TRBJ2-7; the D is unclear. V dropped 3 bases and J dropped 5 bases, with 8 bases sitting between them. CDR3 length: 11 residues. The germline CDR1 and CDR2 sequences are GTSNPN and SVGIG (reference sequence). CDR3 amino acids: CAWSGRHEQYF. The CDR3, as DNA: TGTGCCTGGAGCGGGCGACACGAGCAGTACTTC.

This clonotype was observed a handful of times. This rearrangement joins TRBV6-2 or TRBV6-3 to TRBJ1-6; 7 bases are a match to TRBD1. Germline lookup yields CDR1 MNHEY and CDR2 SVGEGT. Losses at the gene ends were 7 bases for V and 6 bases for J; bases not matched to a gene: 6. CDR3 length: 14 amino acids. CDR3 sequence reads: CASNPGTANSPLHF. CDR3 nucleotide sequence: TGTGCCAGCAATCCCGGGACAGCTAATTCACCCCTCCACTTT.

V usage is TRBV18 and J usage is TRBJ2-7; D is possibly TRBD2 (7 bases). Germline V lookup: CDR1 KGHSH, CDR2 LQKENI. Trimming stripped 4 bases from V and 5 bases from J, with 18 bases between. There are 15 residues in the CDR3. The CDR3 DNA follows: TGTGCCAGCTCACGAACAGGGAGGGATCGTCACGAGCAGTACGTC. Amino acids: CASSRTGRDRHEQYV.